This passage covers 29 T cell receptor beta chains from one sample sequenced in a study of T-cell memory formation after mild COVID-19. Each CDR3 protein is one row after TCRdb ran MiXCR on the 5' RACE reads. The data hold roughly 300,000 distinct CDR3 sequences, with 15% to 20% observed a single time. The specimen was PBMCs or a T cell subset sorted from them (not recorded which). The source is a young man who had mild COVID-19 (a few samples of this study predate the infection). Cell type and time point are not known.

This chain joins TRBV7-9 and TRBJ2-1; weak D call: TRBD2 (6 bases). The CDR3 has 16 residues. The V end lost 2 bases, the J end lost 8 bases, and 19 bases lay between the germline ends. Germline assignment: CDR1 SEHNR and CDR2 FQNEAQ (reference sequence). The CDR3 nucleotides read TGTGCCAGCAGCTTAATTCCGGGCCCCGGGAGCGATGAGCAGTTCTTC. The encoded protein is CASSLIPGPGSDEQFF.

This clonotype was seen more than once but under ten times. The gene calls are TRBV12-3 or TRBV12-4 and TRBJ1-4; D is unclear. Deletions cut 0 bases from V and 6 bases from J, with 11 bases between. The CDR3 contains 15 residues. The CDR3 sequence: CASSLAHPPDEKLFF. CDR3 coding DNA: TGTGCCAGCAGTTTAGCTCATCCCCCTGATGAAAAACTGTTTTTT.

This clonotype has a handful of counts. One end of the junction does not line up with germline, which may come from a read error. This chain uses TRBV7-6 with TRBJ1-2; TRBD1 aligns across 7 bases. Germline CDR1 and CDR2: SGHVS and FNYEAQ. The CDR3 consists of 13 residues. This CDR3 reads CASSPVQGRAWSF. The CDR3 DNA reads TGTGCCAGCAGCCCCGTACAGGGGAGGGCTTGGTCCTTC.

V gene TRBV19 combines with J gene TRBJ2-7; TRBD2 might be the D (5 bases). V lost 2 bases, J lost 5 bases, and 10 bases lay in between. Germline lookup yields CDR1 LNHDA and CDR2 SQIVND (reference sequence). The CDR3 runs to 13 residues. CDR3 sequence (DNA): TGTGCCAGTAGTATAAGGCTGCGGGACGAGCAGTACTTC. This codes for CASSIRLRDEQYF.

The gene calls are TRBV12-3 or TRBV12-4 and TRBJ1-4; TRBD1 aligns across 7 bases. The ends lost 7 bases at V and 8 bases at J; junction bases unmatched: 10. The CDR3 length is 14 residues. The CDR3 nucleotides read TGTGCCAGCACTTTCGCCGGGACAGACGAAAAACTGTTTTTT. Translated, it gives CASTFAGTDEKLFF.

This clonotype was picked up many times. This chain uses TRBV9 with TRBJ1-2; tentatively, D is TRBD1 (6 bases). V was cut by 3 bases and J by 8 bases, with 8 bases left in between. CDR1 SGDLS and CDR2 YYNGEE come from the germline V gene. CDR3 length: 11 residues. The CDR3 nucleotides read TGTGCCAGCAGCGCAGGGGAGGGCTACACCTTC. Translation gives CASSAGEGYTF.

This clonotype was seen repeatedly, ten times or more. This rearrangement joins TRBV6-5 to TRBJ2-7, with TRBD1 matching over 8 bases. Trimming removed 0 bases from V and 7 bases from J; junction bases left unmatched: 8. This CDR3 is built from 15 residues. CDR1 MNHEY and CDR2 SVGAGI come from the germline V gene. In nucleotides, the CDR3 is TGTGCCAGCAGTTACTCTGCGACAGGGGAACTGGAGCAGTACTTC. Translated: CASSYSATGELEQYF.

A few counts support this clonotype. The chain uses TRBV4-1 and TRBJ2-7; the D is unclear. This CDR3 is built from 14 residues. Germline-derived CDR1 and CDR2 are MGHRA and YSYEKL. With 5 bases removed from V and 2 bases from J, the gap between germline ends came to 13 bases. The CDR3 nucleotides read TGCGCCAGCAGCATGACGACGGAAGCCTACGAGCAGTACTTC. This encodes CASSMTTEAYEQYF.

CDR3: CATSGQEEVAFF. For the CDR3, the DNA is TGTGCCACCAGTGGGCAGGAGGAAGTAGCTTTCTTT. V and J are TRBV24-1 and TRBJ1-1, with D hard to call. CDR3 length: 12 residues. The V gene lost 5 bases and the J gene lost 10 bases, with 13 bases spanning the gap. Germline CDR1 is KGHDR and CDR2 is SFDVKD.

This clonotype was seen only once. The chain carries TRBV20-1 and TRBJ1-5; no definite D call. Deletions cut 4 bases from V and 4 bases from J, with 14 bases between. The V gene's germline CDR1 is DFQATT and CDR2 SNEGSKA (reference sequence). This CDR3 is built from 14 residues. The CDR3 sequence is CSATAVDGNQPQHF. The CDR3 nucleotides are TGCAGTGCTACCGCCGTTGACGGAAATCAGCCCCAGCATTTT.

The CDR3 loop is CASTGQGYNEQFF. The CDR3 DNA is TGTGCCAGCACGGGACAGGGGTACAATGAGCAGTTCTTC. The V and J genes are TRBV6-1 and TRBJ2-1; 10 bases map to TRBD1. CDR3 length: 13 amino acids. Germline values: CDR1 MNHNS, CDR2 SASEGT. Trimming cost V 7 bases and J 4 bases; bases outside gene matches: 1.

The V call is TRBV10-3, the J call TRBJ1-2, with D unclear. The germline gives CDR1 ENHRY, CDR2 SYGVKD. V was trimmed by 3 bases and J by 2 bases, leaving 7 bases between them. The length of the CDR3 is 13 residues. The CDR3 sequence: CAISDSGNYGYTF. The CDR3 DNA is TGTGCCATCAGTGATTCGGGGAACTATGGCTACACCTTC.

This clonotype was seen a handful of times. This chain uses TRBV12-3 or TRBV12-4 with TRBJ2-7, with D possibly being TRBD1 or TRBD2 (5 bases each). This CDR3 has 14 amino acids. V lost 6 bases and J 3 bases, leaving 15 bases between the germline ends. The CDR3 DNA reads TGTGCCAGCAGCACCGGGGCACCCCTCTACGAGCAGTACGTC. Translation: CASSTGAPLYEQYV.

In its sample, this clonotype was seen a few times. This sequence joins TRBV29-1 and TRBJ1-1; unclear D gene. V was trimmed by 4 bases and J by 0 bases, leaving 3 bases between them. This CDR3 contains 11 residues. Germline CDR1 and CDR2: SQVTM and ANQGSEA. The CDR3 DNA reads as TGCAGCGTTGGGATGAACACTGAAGCTTTCTTT. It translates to CSVGMNTEAFF.

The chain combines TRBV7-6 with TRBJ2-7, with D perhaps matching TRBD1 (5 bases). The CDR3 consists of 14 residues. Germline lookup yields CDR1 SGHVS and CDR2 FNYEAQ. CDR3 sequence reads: CANSSRAGPYEQYV. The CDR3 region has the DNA TGTGCCAACAGCTCCAGGGCAGGGCCCTACGAGCAGTACGTC.

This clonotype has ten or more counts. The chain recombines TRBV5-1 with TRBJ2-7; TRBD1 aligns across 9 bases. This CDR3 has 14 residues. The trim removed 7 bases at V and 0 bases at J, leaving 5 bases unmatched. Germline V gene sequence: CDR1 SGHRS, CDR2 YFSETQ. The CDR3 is CASRGTGSSYEQYV. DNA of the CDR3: TGCGCCAGCCGCGGGACAGGGAGCTCCTACGAGCAGTACGTC.

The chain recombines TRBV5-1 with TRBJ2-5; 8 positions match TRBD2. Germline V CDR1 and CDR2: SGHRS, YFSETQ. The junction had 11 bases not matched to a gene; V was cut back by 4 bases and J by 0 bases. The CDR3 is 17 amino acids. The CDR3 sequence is CASSRLAGGPDQETQYF. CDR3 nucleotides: TGCGCCAGCAGCCGACTGGCGGGGGGACCCGACCAAGAGACCCAGTACTTC.

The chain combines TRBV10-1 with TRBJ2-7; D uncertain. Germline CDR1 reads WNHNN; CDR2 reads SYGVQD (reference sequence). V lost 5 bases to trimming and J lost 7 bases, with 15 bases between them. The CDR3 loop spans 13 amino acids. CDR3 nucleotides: TGCGCCAGCAGTCGCGGACCTCTAGGTGAGCAGTACGTC. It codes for CASSRGPLGEQYV.

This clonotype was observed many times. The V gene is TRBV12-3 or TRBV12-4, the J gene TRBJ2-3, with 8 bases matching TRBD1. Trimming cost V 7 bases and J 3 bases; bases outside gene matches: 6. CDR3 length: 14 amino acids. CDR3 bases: TGTGCCAGCACCGGAACAGGGGGTACAGATACGCAGTATTTT. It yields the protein CASTGTGGTDTQYF.

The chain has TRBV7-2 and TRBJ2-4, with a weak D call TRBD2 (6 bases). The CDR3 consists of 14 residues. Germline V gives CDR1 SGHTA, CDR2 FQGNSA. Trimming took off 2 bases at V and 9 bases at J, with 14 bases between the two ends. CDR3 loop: CASSLSGRSGIQYF. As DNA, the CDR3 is TGTGCCAGCAGCTTAAGCGGGCGAAGCGGCATTCAGTACTTC. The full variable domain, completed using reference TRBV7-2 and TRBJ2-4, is GAGVSQSPSNKVTEKGKDVELRCDPISGHTALYWYRQSLGQGLEFLIYFQGNSAPDKSGLPSDRFSAERTGGSVSTLTIQRTQQEDSAVYLCASSLSGRSGIQYFGAGTRLSVL.

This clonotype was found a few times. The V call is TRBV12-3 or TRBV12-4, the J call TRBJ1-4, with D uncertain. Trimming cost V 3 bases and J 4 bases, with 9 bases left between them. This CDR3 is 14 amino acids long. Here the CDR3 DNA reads TGTGCCAGCAGTTTCGCCGGCTATAATGAAAAACTGTTTTTT. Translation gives CASSFAGYNEKLFF.

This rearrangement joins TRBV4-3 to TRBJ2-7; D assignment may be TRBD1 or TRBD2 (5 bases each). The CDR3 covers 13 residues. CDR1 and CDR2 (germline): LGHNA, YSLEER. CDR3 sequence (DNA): TGCGCCAGCAGCCAAGATTTCAGCGGCCGAGGGGACGTC. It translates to CASSQDFSGRGDV.

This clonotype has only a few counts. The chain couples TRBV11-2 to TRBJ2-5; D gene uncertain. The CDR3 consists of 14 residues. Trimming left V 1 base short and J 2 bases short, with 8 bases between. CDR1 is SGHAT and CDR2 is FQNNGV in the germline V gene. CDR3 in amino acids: CASSLVTLQETQYF. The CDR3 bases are TGTGCCAGCAGCTTAGTGACGCTTCAAGAGACCCAGTACTTC.

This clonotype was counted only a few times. The CDR3 region has the DNA TGTGCCATCCAGAAGGGGACCTACCCGGACCTCACAGATACGCAGTATTTT. This gives the protein CAIQKGTYPDLTDTQYF. The chain couples TRBV10-3 to TRBJ2-3; the D gene could be TRBD1 or TRBD2 (5 bases each). Trimming took off 8 bases at V and 2 bases at J, with 23 bases between the two ends. Germline lookup yields CDR1 ENHRY and CDR2 SYGVKD. CDR3 length equals 17 residues.

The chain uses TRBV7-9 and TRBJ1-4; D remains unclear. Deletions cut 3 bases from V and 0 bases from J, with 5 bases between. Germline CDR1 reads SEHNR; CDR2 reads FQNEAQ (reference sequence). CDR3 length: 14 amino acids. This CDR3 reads CASSFHTTNEKLFF. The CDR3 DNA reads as TGTGCCAGCAGCTTCCATACAACTAATGAAAAACTGTTTTTT.

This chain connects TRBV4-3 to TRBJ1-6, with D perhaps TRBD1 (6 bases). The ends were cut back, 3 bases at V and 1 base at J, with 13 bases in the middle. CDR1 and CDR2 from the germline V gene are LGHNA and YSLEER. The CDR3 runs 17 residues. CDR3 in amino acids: CASSQNVGGSYNSPLHF. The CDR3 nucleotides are TGCGCCAGCAGCCAGAATGTAGGGGGATCCTATAATTCACCCCTCCACTTT.

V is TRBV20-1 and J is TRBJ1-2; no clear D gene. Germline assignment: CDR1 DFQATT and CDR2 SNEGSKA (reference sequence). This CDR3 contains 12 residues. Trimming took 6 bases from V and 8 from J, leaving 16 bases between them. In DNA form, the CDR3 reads TGCAGTGCCCCCCTTGGAAATCTGGGCTACACCTTC. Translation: CSAPLGNLGYTF.

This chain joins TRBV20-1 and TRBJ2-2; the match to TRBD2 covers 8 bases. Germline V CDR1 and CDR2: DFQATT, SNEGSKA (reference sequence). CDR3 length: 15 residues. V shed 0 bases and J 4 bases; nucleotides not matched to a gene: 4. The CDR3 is CSAREGGGPTGELFF. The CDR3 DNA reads TGCAGTGCTAGAGAGGGCGGGGGGCCCACCGGGGAGCTGTTTTTT.

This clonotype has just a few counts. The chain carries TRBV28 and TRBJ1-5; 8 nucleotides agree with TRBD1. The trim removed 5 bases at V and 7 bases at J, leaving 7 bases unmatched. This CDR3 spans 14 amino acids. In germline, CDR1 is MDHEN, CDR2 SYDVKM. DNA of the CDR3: TGTGCCAGCAGTCAACAGGGGGTATTGCAGCCCCAGCATTTT. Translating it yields CASSQQGVLQPQHF.